This T cell receptor (beta chain) was documented in a study of blood T cell repertoires in COVID-19. Background on the study: PBMCs, B-cell-depleted T cells, or T cells provided the cDNA or gDNA that made up the material.

This clone was detected only once. Repertoires were generated with immunoSEQ multiplex PCR, while TCRdb's copy carries only in-frame clones and drops some. Of just over 200,000 clones in the sample, around 82% were seen once. The CDR3 loop spans 16 amino acids. The junction had 12 bases not matched to a gene; V was cut back by 3 bases and J by 8 bases. Germline V lookup: CDR1 LGHDT, CDR2 YNNKEL (reference sequence). The specimen sequenced was peripheral blood. J is TRBJ2-1 and V is TRBV3-1 (or the pseudogene TRBV3-2); 8 bases agree with TRBD2. The source is a woman aged 70-85 years with acute or convalescent COVID-19. The CDR3 region is CASSQPGGGRLDEQFF. The CDR3 DNA sequence: TGTGCCAGCAGCCAGCCCGGAGGCGGGAGGTTGGATGAGCAGTTCTTC.